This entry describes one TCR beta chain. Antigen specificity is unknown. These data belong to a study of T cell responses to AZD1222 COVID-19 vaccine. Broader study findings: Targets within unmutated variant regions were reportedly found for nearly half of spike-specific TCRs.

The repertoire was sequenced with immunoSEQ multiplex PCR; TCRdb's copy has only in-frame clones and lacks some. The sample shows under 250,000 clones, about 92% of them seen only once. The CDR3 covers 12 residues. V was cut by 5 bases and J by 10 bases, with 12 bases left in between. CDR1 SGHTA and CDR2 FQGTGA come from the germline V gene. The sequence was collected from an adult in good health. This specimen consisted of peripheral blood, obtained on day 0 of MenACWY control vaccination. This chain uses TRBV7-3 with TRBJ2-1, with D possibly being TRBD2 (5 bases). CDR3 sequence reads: CASSPEAGEQFF. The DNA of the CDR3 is TGTGCCAGCAGCCCTGAGGCGGGCGAGCAGTTCTTC.